This TCR beta chain was identified in a study of cytomegalovirus exposure and HLA in healthy donors. The CDR3 sequence is 14 residues long. The V gene's germline CDR1 is SGHVS and CDR2 FNYEAQ. The V gene end was trimmed by 4 bases and the J gene end by 4 bases; junction bases not matched to a gene: 3. Study results and caveats: Reportedly, cytomegalovirus status was diagnosed with high sensitivity and specificity.

A multiplex PCR was run with 60 Vbeta primers and 13 Jbeta primers. The method was immunoSEQ multiplex PCR; TCRdb's version includes in-frame clones alone and lacks a portion of them. Seen in this sample are some 150,000 clones; the ten most common clones hold 2% to 2.5%. Regarding this clone: The antigen is unknown.

The material sequenced was PBMCs. This sequence was found in a woman aged 18-29 years in good health and CMV-seronegative. This sequence joins TRBV7-6 and TRBJ2-2; TRBD1 matches 7 bases. The CDR3 DNA follows: TGTGCCAGCAGCTCCAGACAGGGCACCGGGGAGCTGTTTTTT. Protein sequence: CASSSRQGTGELFF.